Listed below are T cell receptor beta chains from one sample, sequenced in a study of CD8 T cells in ankylosing spondylitis. In TCRdb, the 5' RACE reads were re-called with MiXCR into one record per CDR3 protein. The table records 150,000 to 200,000 distinct CDR3 sequences, around a tenth of them present only once. Sequencing used blood, either unsorted or a sorted T cell fraction (not recorded which). These receptors all come from a male donor with ankylosing spondylitis or in good health (not recorded which). The conserved cysteine and the conserved F or W are not part of the CDR3 here. The order of the fields is V gene, J gene, CDR3 protein.

>TRBV12-3/TRBV12-4|TRBJ2-5
ASSITSGGGETQY
>TRBV12-3/TRBV12-4|TRBJ2-3
ASRLAINQADTQY
>TRBV7-2|TRBJ1-4
ASSFHSNEKLF
>TRBV5-1|TRBJ2-5
ASTVAGGQETQY
>TRBV7-2|TRBJ2-3
ASTPVRASGTDTQY
>TRBV5-1|TRBJ2-5
ASSTSGVGVETQY
>TRBV7-2|TRBJ2-7
ASSFRDRFYEQY
>TRBV3-1|TRBJ2-5
ASSQDRGAETQY
>TRBV7-6|TRBJ2-3
ASSPNGAGTDTQY
>TRBV15|TRBJ1-1
ATSRVGTGRDTEAF
>TRBV25-1|TRBJ2-7
ASSENRVDSAAYEQY
>TRBV12-3/TRBV12-4|TRBJ2-2
ASRWTGSGGELF
>TRBV11-2|TRBJ2-1
ASSPFLLSGNEQF
>TRBV12-3/TRBV12-4|TRBJ1-4
ASSRGTMGEKLF
>TRBV12-3/TRBV12-4|TRBJ2-5
ASTFSGKETQY
>TRBV5-1|TRBJ2-1
ASSLSGESYNEQF
>TRBV3-1|TRBJ2-1
ASSRNLLEQF
>TRBV5-1|TRBJ2-7
ASSLGQTSSYEQY
>TRBV29-1|TRBJ2-5
SVEAGVGETQY
>TRBV2|TRBJ2-1
ASRDQTGGTYNEQF
>TRBV20-1|TRBJ1-1
SAPDRAVGAAEAF
>TRBV6-1|TRBJ2-1
ASRAGRSSYNEQF
>TRBV5-4|TRBJ2-3
ASSFGLVADTQY
>TRBV5-1|TRBJ2-3
ASSLEGREGTDTQY
>TRBV5-1|TRBJ2-1
ASLWPGTGNLGEQF
>TRBV11-2|TRBJ2-1
ASSLFPFGRAINEQF
>TRBV7-9|TRBJ2-1
ASSYTGTNNEQF
>TRBV12-3/TRBV12-4|TRBJ1-6
ASSFRNSPLH
>TRBV3-1|TRBJ2-4
ASSQDVSTNIQY
>TRBV21-1|TRBJ2-7
ASSESRDIGEQY
>TRBV5-1|TRBJ2-2
ASSLESPNTGELF
>TRBV20-1|TRBJ2-3
SANGLEDTQY
>TRBV7-2|TRBJ2-7
ASSYRPGPEQY
>TRBV28|TRBJ1-2
ASRASGRNYGYT
>TRBV25-1|TRBJ2-5
ASPRTAELPLETQY
>TRBV5-1|TRBJ2-1
ATTDRGNLNEQF
>TRBV18|TRBJ1-1
ASSPGDRGQNTEAF
>TRBV18|TRBJ2-5
ASSPVKSFEETQY
>TRBV20-1|TRBJ1-2
SASKRTTNYGYT
>TRBV20-1|TRBJ1-2
SVPTGTGYGYT
>TRBV27|TRBJ2-3
ASSLISSRDTQY
>TRBV12-3/TRBV12-4|TRBJ2-3
ASLRGDLSDTQY
>TRBV4-3|TRBJ1-1
ASSQVSGFTEAF